The next 19 T cell receptor beta chains were all read from a single sample in a study of T-cell reconstitution after alpha-beta-depleted transplantation in children (dated by TCRdb to about 2016). Libraries were made using PCR. The data were produced on an Illumina HiSeq 2500. TCR libraries were prepared with molecular barcoding, using unique molecular identifiers to normalize TCRbeta repertoire quantification. TCRdb redid the processing of the public reads, applying fastp at Q25 and MiXCR, and retained in-frame beta chains. Each entry is one CDR3 protein sequence, shown with its most common DNA and genes. The sample includes some 130,000 distinct CDR3 sequences, with roughly 10% observed a single time. Less than 25% of the sample comes from the top ten. The treatment or condition label here, explained by the study, means: allogeneic hematopoietic cell transplantation with graft depleted of TCRalphabeta T cells and CD19 B cells.

Sample: PBMCs, mostly from graft donor cells, taken 180 days after TCRalphabeta/CD19-depleted stem cell transplant. Receptor source: a girl in the first two years of life who had a stem cell transplant for combined immunodeficiency, so the T cells may come from the graft donor.

The genes are TRBV5-1 and TRBJ2-5; D remains unclear. The germline V gene encodes CDR1 SGHRS and CDR2 YFSETQ. CDR3 length equals 13 residues. V lost 4 bases and J lost 0, with 7 bases in between. Here the CDR3 reads CASSKGNQETQYF. In DNA form, the CDR3 reads TGCGCCAGCAGCAAGGGCAACCAAGAGACCCAGTACTTC.

This clonotype has more than one count but fewer than ten. The chain employs TRBV9 and TRBJ2-7; TRBD2 aligns across 8 bases. V lost 7 bases to trimming and J lost 2 bases; unmatched junction nucleotides: 5. The CDR3 runs to 13 residues. The germline V gene encodes CDR1 SGDLS and CDR2 YYNGEE. CDR3 loop: CASDRGGPYEQYF. In DNA, the CDR3 is TGTGCCAGCGACCGGGGGGGTCCCTACGAGCAGTACTTC.

The chain couples TRBV4-3 to TRBJ2-1, with 10 bases that match TRBD2. Looked up from germline, CDR1 is LGHNA and CDR2 is YSLEER. The CDR3 length is 17 residues. After removal of 0 bases from V and 9 bases from J, the junction contained 11 bases not matched to a gene. The CDR3 loop is CASSQDRAGGFTLEQFF. The CDR3 DNA reads TGCGCCAGCAGCCAAGATCGAGCGGGAGGGTTCACGCTTGAGCAGTTCTTC.

At least ten counts were recorded for this clonotype. The chain has TRBV10-3 and TRBJ2-3; D is uncertain. This CDR3 is built from 14 residues. Germline V gene sequence: CDR1 ENHRY, CDR2 SYGVKD. With 3 bases removed from V and 6 bases from J, the gap between germline ends came to 13 bases. CDR3: CAISDSFIADTQYF. The CDR3 region has the DNA TGTGCCATCAGTGACTCCTTTATCGCGGATACGCAGTATTTT.

V and J are TRBV20-1 and TRBJ1-5, with D tentatively TRBD1 (6 bases). V gave up 1 base and J gave up 5 bases, with 9 bases separating them. This CDR3 has 13 amino acids. CDR1 is DFQATT and CDR2 is SNEGSKA in the germline V gene (reference sequence). Written as DNA, the CDR3 is TGCAGTGCTAGAGCAAACAGGGATCAGCCCCAGCATTTT. Protein product: CSARANRDQPQHF.

This clonotype was detected a few times. This chain uses TRBV20-1 with TRBJ2-3, with 15 bases identical to TRBD2. Trimming at V came to 5 bases and at J to 2 bases, leaving 5 bases not matched to a gene. This CDR3 is 16 amino acids long. The germline gives CDR1 DFQATT, CDR2 SNEGSKA (reference sequence). Here the CDR3 DNA reads TGCAGTGCTGGGACTAGCGGGAGGTCCCTCACAGATACGCAGTATTTT. This gives the protein CSAGTSGRSLTDTQYF.

The chain employs TRBV4-3 and TRBJ1-1, with TRBD1 matching over 9 bases. J gave up 1 base and V 4 bases, and 4 bases lay outside the gene matches. This CDR3 contains 15 residues. Per the germline V gene, CDR1 is LGHNA and CDR2 is YSLEER. The CDR3 reads CASSLGQGTNTEAFF. For the CDR3, the DNA is TGCGCCAGCAGCCTCGGACAGGGGACGAACACTGAAGCTTTCTTT.

This sequence joins TRBV10-3 and TRBJ2-7; 10 bases are a match to TRBD1. The length of the CDR3 is 14 residues. The J segment lost 5 bases and the V segment lost 3 bases, leaving 4 bases of the junction unmatched. Germline CDR1 ENHRY, CDR2 SYGVKD. CDR3 in amino acids: CAISEDRGLHEQYF. The CDR3 DNA reads TGTGCCATCAGTGAAGACAGGGGGCTCCACGAGCAGTACTTC.

The chain links TRBV10-2 to TRBJ2-7, with no clear D. The V gene lost 6 bases and the J gene lost 2 bases, with 8 bases spanning the gap. This CDR3 has 12 amino acids. The germline V gene has CDR1 WSHSY and CDR2 SAAADI. Here the CDR3 DNA reads TGCGCCAGCAGGGAGAGGACCTACGAGCAGTACTTC. Translated: CASRERTYEQYF.

This clonotype was found a few times. This rearrangement joins TRBV10-3 to TRBJ1-4; 10 nucleotides align to TRBD1. The length of the CDR3 is 13 residues. The V gene's germline CDR1 is ENHRY and CDR2 SYGVKD. The ends lost 11 bases at V and 4 bases at J; junction bases unmatched: 4. CDR3 protein: CADRGLSNEKLFF. The CDR3, as DNA: TGTGCCGACAGGGGGCTTAGTAATGAAAAACTGTTTTTT.

This clonotype was seen only a few times. The chain uses TRBV27 and TRBJ2-7; TRBD2 agrees at 11 bases. Germline V gene data show CDR1 as MNHEY and CDR2 as SMNVEV (reference sequence). There are 17 residues in the CDR3. Trimming took 1 base from V and 4 from J; bases not matched to a gene: 9. CDR3 bases: TGTGCCAGCAGTTTATATGGGAGACTAGCGGGAATGTACGAGCAGTACTTC. Its protein product is CASSLYGRLAGMYEQYF.

This clonotype was counted ten times or more. The rearrangement joins TRBV12-3 or TRBV12-4 to TRBJ2-5; D call uncertain. Trimming took 3 bases from V and 0 from J, leaving 8 bases between them. The CDR3 runs 14 residues. Written as DNA, the CDR3 is TGTGCCAGCAGTTTGGCAGCGTACCAAGAGACCCAGTACTTC. Its protein product is CASSLAAYQETQYF.

The chain carries TRBV20-1 and TRBJ2-7; D not resolved. The CDR3 contains 11 residues. Germline V lookup: CDR1 DFQATT, CDR2 SNEGSKA (reference sequence). The ends were cut back, 5 bases at V and 2 bases at J, with 7 bases in the middle. This chain's CDR3 is CSAAAPYEQYF. The CDR3 DNA is TGCAGTGCTGCCGCCCCCTACGAGCAGTACTTC.

This clonotype was observed at least ten times. This rearrangement joins TRBV5-1 to TRBJ2-7; 7 bases match TRBD1. The germline V gene has CDR1 SGHRS and CDR2 YFSETQ. Trimming took 2 bases from V and 7 from J; bases not matched to a gene: 9. The CDR3 loop spans 14 amino acids. CDR3 residues: CASSLLTGSGEQYF. CDR3 sequence (DNA): TGCGCCAGCAGCTTACTGACAGGGAGCGGAGAGCAGTACTTC.

The chain combines TRBV12-3 or TRBV12-4 with TRBJ2-7; D could derive from TRBD1 or TRBD2 (5 bases each). The length of the CDR3 is 13 residues. The V gene lost 0 bases and the J gene lost 7 bases, with 10 bases spanning the gap. The chain's CDR3 is CASSLAGPEEQYF. The CDR3 nucleotides are TGTGCCAGCAGTTTAGCGGGACCCGAGGAGCAGTACTTC.

This clonotype was seen a single time. V usage is TRBV4-2 and J usage is TRBJ2-5; D call uncertain. The CDR3 extends over 14 amino acids. Germline CDR1 reads LGHNA; CDR2 reads YNFKEQ. Trimming removed 10 bases from V and 5 bases from J, with 20 bases in between. CDR3 residues: CAMGPGLPRETQYF. The DNA for the CDR3 is TGTGCCATGGGTCCTGGGCTCCCTCGGGAGACCCAGTACTTC.

The chain employs TRBV6-4 and TRBJ1-1; D remains unclear. CDR3 length: 13 amino acids. Trimming took 0 bases from V and 8 from J, leaving 10 bases between them. From germline, CDR1 is MRHNA and CDR2 SNTAGT. In DNA form, the CDR3 reads TGTGCCAGCAGTGACTCGAAGACGGGAGAAGCTTTCTTT. Protein product: CASSDSKTGEAFF.

J is TRBJ2-2 and V is TRBV5-5; no firm D call. The CDR3 loop spans 13 amino acids. CDR1 and CDR2 from the germline V gene are SGHKS and YYEKEE (reference sequence). V gave up 3 bases and J gave up 4 bases, with 7 bases separating them. CDR3 sequence: CASSYVSTGELFF. DNA for the CDR3: TGTGCCAGCAGCTACGTGAGCACCGGGGAGCTGTTTTTT.

The chain couples TRBV6-1 to TRBJ1-3, with D maybe TRBD1 (5 bases). Trimming removed 6 bases from V and 1 base from J, with 10 bases in between. This CDR3 contains 14 residues. Germline V gene lookup returns CDR1 MNHNS and CDR2 SASEGT. CDR3 bases: TGTGCCAGCAGAAGGACACTTTCTGGAAACACCATATATTTT. Protein: CASRRTLSGNTIYF.